A single sample is the source of the 11 T cell receptor beta chains below, sequenced in a study of T-cell reconstitution after alpha-beta-depleted transplantation in children. The library targeted TCRbeta and was prepared with unique molecular identifiers. TCRdb re-called the PCR reads with MiXCR, one entry per CDR3 protein. The table includes about 980,000 distinct CDR3 sequences, 25% to 30% detected once. Sequences were derived from PBMCs, mostly from graft donor cells, sampled 360 days after TCRalphabeta/CD19-depleted stem cell transplant. The receptor set was obtained from a boy under two years old who had a stem cell transplant for SCID, so the T cells may come from the graft donor.

J is TRBJ2-2 and V is TRBV4-1; D is tentatively TRBD1 or TRBD2 (6 bases each). The V gene lost 0 bases and the J gene lost 5 bases, with 16 bases spanning the gap. Germline CDR1 is MGHRA and CDR2 is YSYEKL. The CDR3 extends over 17 amino acids. CDR3 protein: CASSQESFRGGTGELFF. CDR3 DNA sequence: TGCGCCAGCAGCCAAGAGTCATTCAGGGGAGGTACCGGGGAGCTGTTTTTT.

The genes are TRBV28 and TRBJ2-7, with no clear D. The CDR3 spans 13 residues. Trimming shortened V by 2 bases and J by 4 bases, and 9 bases separated the two germline ends. Germline loops: CDR1 MDHEN, CDR2 SYDVKM. CDR3 in DNA: TGTGCCAGCAGTTTAACTTCCTGGTACGAGCAGTACTTC. This sequence encodes CASSLTSWYEQYF. The full variable domain, in which reference TRBV28 and TRBJ2-7 provide the parts outside the CDR3, is DVKVTQSSRYLVKRTGEKVFLECVQDMDHENMFWYRQDPGLGLRLIYFSYDVKMKEKGDIPEGYSVSREKKERFSLILESASTNQTSMYLCASSLTSWYEQYFGPGTRLTVT.

In this sample, this clonotype turned up many times. This sequence joins TRBV4-2 and TRBJ2-3; 10 nucleotides agree with TRBD2. This CDR3 contains 18 residues. In germline, CDR1 is LGHNA, CDR2 YNFKEQ. The ends lost 0 bases at V and 0 bases at J; junction bases unmatched: 6. The CDR3 region is CASSQDWLAGASTDTQYF. Here the CDR3 DNA reads TGTGCCAGCAGCCAAGATTGGCTAGCGGGGGCGAGCACAGATACGCAGTATTTT.

CDR3 region: CASSPIIKGWNSPLHF. In nucleotides, the CDR3 is TGTGCCAGCTCACCGATCATTAAGGGGTGGAATTCACCCCTCCACTTT. V and J are TRBV18 and TRBJ1-6; D is perhaps TRBD1 (5 bases). This CDR3 comprises 16 residues. Germline CDR1 is KGHSH and CDR2 is LQKENI. Trimming cost V 3 bases and J 7 bases, with 16 bases left between them.

The chain employs TRBV12-3 or TRBV12-4 and TRBJ2-1; D is unclear. This CDR3 has 15 residues. V shed 6 bases and J shed 2 bases, with 14 bases lying between them. The CDR3, as DNA: TGTGCCAGCAGGTCCTGGGCGGTGGCCTACAATGAGCAGTTCTTC. It encodes CASRSWAVAYNEQFF.

The rearrangement joins TRBV6-1 to TRBJ1-2, with 11 bases aligning to TRBD1. Germline assignment: CDR1 MNHNS and CDR2 SASEGT. The CDR3 has 14 residues. J gave up 7 bases and V 6 bases, and 7 bases lay outside the gene matches. This chain's CDR3 is CASRLGQGASGYTF. The DNA of the CDR3 is TGTGCCAGCAGGCTTGGACAGGGGGCCTCTGGCTACACCTTC.

The V gene is TRBV29-1, the J gene TRBJ2-5, with 7 bases that match TRBD1. J gave up 5 bases and V 1 base, and 10 bases lay outside the gene matches. The CDR3 has 15 amino acids. Germline-derived CDR1 and CDR2 are SQVTM and ANQGSEA. This CDR3 reads CSVEARKQGYETQYF. The CDR3, as DNA: TGCAGCGTTGAAGCAAGGAAACAGGGGTACGAGACCCAGTACTTC.

This clonotype occurred once. The V gene is TRBV6-2 or TRBV6-3, the J gene TRBJ1-5; D gene uncertain. CDR3 length: 16 amino acids. Looked up from germline, CDR1 is MNHEY and CDR2 is SVGEGT. The V gene lost 4 bases and the J gene lost 4 bases, with 17 bases spanning the gap. The CDR3: CASSSLGKKGNQPQHF. The CDR3 DNA reads as TGTGCCAGCAGTTCTTTGGGGAAGAAGGGTAATCAGCCCCAGCATTTT.

V is TRBV28 and J is TRBJ2-2, with 12 nucleotides matching TRBD2. The germline V gene has CDR1 MDHEN and CDR2 SYDVKM. J lost 5 bases, V lost 5 bases, and 12 bases had no gene match. CDR3 length: 18 residues. CDR3 DNA sequence: TGTGCCAGCAGTCCCCTCGCGACTAGCGGGGGCCGGACCGGGGAGCTGTTTTTT. Residues: CASSPLATSGGRTGELFF.

This clonotype was detected only a few times. V is TRBV6-5 and J is TRBJ2-1, with D possibly being TRBD1 (6 bases). Germline CDR1 and CDR2: MNHEY and SVGAGI. Trimming shortened V by 2 bases and J by 5 bases, and 10 bases separated the two germline ends. This CDR3 has 14 residues. CDR3 DNA: TGTGCCAGCAGTTACGGCCAGGGGAACAATGAGCAGTTCTTC. It translates to CASSYGQGNNEQFF.

V usage is TRBV20-1 and J usage is TRBJ2-1; D unresolved. The germline CDR1 and CDR2 sequences are DFQATT and SNEGSKA (reference sequence). There are 12 residues in the CDR3. Trimming pared 1 base from V and 7 bases from J, leaving 8 bases between. CDR3 nucleotide sequence: TGCAGTGCTAGAGCCTTCGGGAATGAGCAGTTCTTC. Its translation: CSARAFGNEQFF.